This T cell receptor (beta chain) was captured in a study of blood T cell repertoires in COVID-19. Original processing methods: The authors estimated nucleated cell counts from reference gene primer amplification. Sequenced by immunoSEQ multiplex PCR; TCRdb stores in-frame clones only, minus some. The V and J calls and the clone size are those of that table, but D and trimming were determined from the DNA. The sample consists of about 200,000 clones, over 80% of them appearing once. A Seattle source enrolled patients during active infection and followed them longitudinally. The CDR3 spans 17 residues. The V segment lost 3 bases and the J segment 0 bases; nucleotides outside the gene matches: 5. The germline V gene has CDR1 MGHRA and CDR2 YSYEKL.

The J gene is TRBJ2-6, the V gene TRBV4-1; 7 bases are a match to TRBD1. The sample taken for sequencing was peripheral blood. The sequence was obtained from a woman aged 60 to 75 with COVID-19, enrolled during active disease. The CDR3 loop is CASSQHRGGSGANVLTF. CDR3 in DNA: TGCGCCAGCAGCCAGCACAGGGGCGGCTCTGGGGCCAACGTCCTGACTTTC.